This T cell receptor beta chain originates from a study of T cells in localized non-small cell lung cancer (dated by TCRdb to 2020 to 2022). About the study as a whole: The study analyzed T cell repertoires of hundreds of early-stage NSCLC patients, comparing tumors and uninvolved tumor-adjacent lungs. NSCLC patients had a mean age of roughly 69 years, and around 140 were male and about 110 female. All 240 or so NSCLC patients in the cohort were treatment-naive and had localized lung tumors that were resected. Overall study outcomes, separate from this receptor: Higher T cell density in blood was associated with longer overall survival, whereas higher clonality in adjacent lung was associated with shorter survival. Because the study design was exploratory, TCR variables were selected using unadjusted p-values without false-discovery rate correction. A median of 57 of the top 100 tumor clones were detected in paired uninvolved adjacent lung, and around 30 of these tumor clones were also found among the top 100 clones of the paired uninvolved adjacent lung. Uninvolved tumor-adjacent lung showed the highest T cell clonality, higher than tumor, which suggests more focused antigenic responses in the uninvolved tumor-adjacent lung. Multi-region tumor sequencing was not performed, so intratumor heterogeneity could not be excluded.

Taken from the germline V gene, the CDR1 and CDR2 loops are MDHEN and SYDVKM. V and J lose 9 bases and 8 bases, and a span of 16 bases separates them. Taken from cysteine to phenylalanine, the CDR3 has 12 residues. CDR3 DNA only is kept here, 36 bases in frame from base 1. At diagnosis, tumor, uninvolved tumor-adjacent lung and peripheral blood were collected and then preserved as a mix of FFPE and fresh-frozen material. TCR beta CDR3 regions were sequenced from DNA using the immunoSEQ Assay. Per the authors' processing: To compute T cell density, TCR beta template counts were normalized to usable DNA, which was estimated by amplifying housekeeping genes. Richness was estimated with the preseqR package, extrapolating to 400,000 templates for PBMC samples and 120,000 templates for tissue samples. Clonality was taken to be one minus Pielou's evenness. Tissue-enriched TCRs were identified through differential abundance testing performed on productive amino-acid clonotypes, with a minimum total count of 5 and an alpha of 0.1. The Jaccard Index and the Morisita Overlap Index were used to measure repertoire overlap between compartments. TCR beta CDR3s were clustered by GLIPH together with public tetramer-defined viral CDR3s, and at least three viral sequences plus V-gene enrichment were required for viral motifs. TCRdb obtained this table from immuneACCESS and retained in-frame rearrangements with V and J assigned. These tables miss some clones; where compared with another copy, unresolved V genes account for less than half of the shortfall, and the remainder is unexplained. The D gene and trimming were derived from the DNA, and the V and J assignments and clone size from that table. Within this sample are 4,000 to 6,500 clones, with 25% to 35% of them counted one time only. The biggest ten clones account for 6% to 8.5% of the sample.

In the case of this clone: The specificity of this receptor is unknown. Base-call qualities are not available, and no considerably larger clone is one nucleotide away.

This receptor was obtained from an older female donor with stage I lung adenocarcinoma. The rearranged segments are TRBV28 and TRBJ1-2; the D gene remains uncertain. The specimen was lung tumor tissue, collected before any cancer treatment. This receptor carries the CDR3 CASSLRGRGYTF. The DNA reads TGTGCCAGTTCCCTTCGGGGAAGGGGCTACACCTTC.